The rows below give T cell receptor beta chains drawn from one sample of a study of cytomegalovirus exposure and HLA in healthy donors. Here immunoSEQ multiplex PCR was the method, and the copy in TCRdb shows in-frame clones only, minus some. The sample carries roughly 100,000 clones, roughly 86% recorded once. The sequenced sample consisted of PBMCs. The receptors originated from a woman between 18 and 29 years old in good health and CMV-seropositive. Each CDR3 is given with its conserved first and last residue. Fields, in order: V gene, D gene, J gene, clone size, CDR3 protein, CDR3 DNA. D genes are given only for firm matches. Some rows have no size entry. The others give once, few or many, or a class for an expanded clone.

v_gene: TRBV19
d_gene: TRBD2
j_gene: TRBJ2-7
abundance: -
CDR3aa: CASSMGGTYYEQYF
CDR3nt: TGTGCCAGTAGTATGGGGGGGACTTACTACGAGCAGTACTTC

v_gene: TRBV28
d_gene: TRBD1
j_gene: TRBJ1-6
abundance: -
CDR3aa: CASSSGQSNSPLHF
CDR3nt: TGTGCCAGCAGCTCGGGACAGTCGAATTCACCCCTCCACTTT

v_gene: TRBV6-1
d_gene: TRBD1
j_gene: TRBJ1-2
abundance: -
CDR3aa: CASSEWTGLYGYTF
CDR3nt: TGTGCCAGCAGTGAATGGACAGGACTCTATGGCTACACCTTC

v_gene: TRBV19
d_gene: -
j_gene: TRBJ1-5
abundance: -
CDR3aa: CASRPTWANSNQPQHF
CDR3nt: TGTGCCAGTAGGCCTACGTGGGCCAATAGCAATCAGCCCCAGCATTTT

v_gene: TRBV29-1
d_gene: -
j_gene: TRBJ1-1
abundance: -
CDR3aa: CSVPAGNTEAFF
CDR3nt: TGCAGCGTCCCCGCCGGGAACACTGAAGCTTTCTTT

v_gene: TRBV7-2
d_gene: -
j_gene: TRBJ1-5
abundance: once
CDR3aa: CASSLAPNSNQPQHF
CDR3nt: TGTGCCAGCAGCTTAGCGCCTAATAGCAATCAGCCCCAGCATTTT

v_gene: TRBV9
d_gene: -
j_gene: TRBJ2-7
abundance: -
CDR3aa: CASSPRTAAYEQYF
CDR3nt: TGTGCCAGCAGCCCGCGGACAGCAGCCTACGAGCAGTACTTC

v_gene: TRBV14
d_gene: TRBD1
j_gene: TRBJ2-3
abundance: -
CDR3aa: CASSHGQGGQYF
CDR3nt: TGTGCCAGCAGCCACGGACAGGGCGGCCAGTATTTT

v_gene: TRBV6-5
d_gene: -
j_gene: TRBJ1-3
abundance: -
CDR3aa: CASSRDRSSGNTIYF
CDR3nt: TGTGCCAGCAGCCGCGACAGGTCCTCTGGAAACACCATATATTTT

v_gene: TRBV28
d_gene: -
j_gene: TRBJ2-7
abundance: -
CDR3aa: CASSFRGAEQYF
CDR3nt: TGTGCCAGCAGTTTCAGGGGGGCCGAGCAGTACTTC

v_gene: TRBV9
d_gene: -
j_gene: TRBJ1-2
abundance: -
CDR3aa: CASSVDSNYGYTF
CDR3nt: TGTGCCAGCAGCGTAGACAGTAACTATGGCTACACCTTC

v_gene: TRBV19
d_gene: -
j_gene: TRBJ2-7
abundance: -
CDR3aa: CAGTLLFYEQYF
CDR3nt: TGTGCCGGGACACTCCTTTTCTACGAGCAGTACTTC

v_gene: TRBV5-6
d_gene: -
j_gene: TRBJ1-2
abundance: -
CDR3aa: CASSLRPRDIYGYTF
CDR3nt: TGTGCCAGCAGCTTGAGGCCTCGGGACATCTATGGCTACACCTTC

v_gene: TRBV9
d_gene: TRBD1
j_gene: TRBJ1-6
abundance: -
CDR3aa: CASSGGTGNNKNSPLHF
CDR3nt: TGTGCCAGCAGCGGAGGGACAGGGAACAATAAGAATTCACCCCTCCACTTT

v_gene: TRBV9
d_gene: -
j_gene: TRBJ2-1
abundance: -
CDR3aa: CASSLDGYNEQFF
CDR3nt: TGTGCCAGCAGCTTAGACGGCTACAATGAGCAGTTCTTC

v_gene: TRBV9
d_gene: TRBD2
j_gene: TRBJ2-3
abundance: once
CDR3aa: CASSSQSGVYF
CDR3nt: TGTGCCAGCAGCTCCCAAAGCGGGGTGTATTTT

v_gene: TRBV5-1
d_gene: TRBD1
j_gene: TRBJ1-2
abundance: -
CDR3aa: CASNTGQGATGYTF
CDR3nt: TGCGCCAGCAACACGGGACAGGGGGCAACTGGCTACACCTTC

v_gene: TRBV19
d_gene: -
j_gene: TRBJ1-2
abundance: -
CDR3aa: CASSHGTGNYGYTF
CDR3nt: TGTGCCAGTAGTCATGGAACGGGAAACTATGGCTACACCTTC

v_gene: TRBV2
d_gene: -
j_gene: TRBJ1-5
abundance: few
CDR3aa: CASSDTGSNQPQHF
CDR3nt: TGTGCCAGCAGTGATACAGGTAGCAATCAGCCCCAGCATTTT

v_gene: TRBV9
d_gene: TRBD1
j_gene: TRBJ2-1
abundance: -
CDR3aa: CASSVRGGMNEQFF
CDR3nt: TGTGCCAGCAGCGTAAGAGGGGGCATGAATGAGCAGTTCTTC

v_gene: TRBV2
d_gene: -
j_gene: TRBJ2-7
abundance: few
CDR3aa: CASSESRGPREQYF
CDR3nt: TGTGCCAGCAGTGAGAGCAGAGGTCCGCGCGAGCAGTACTTC

v_gene: TRBV2
d_gene: -
j_gene: TRBJ2-7
abundance: -
CDR3aa: CASSEKALADF
CDR3nt: TGTGCCAGCAGTGAAAAGGCACTTGCGGACTTC

v_gene: TRBV6-4
d_gene: TRBD1
j_gene: TRBJ2-2
abundance: -
CDR3aa: CASGPQGATTGELFF
CDR3nt: TGTGCCAGCGGCCCTCAGGGGGCTACCACCGGGGAGCTGTTTTTT

v_gene: TRBV15
d_gene: TRBD1
j_gene: TRBJ2-7
abundance: -
CDR3aa: CATSREGQGYEQYF
CDR3nt: TGTGCCACCAGCAGAGAGGGACAGGGCTACGAGCAGTACTTC

v_gene: TRBV5-6
d_gene: -
j_gene: TRBJ2-3
abundance: -
CDR3aa: CASSLDRAGDTQYF
CDR3nt: TGTGCCAGCAGCTTGGACAGGGCAGGGGATACGCAGTATTTT

v_gene: TRBV7-3
d_gene: -
j_gene: TRBJ2-7
abundance: -
CDR3aa: CASALKSSYEQYF
CDR3nt: TGTGCCAGCGCTCTCAAGAGCTCCTACGAGCAGTACTTC

v_gene: TRBV27
d_gene: TRBD1
j_gene: TRBJ1-5
abundance: -
CDR3aa: CASRSRQGGLNQPQHF
CDR3nt: TGTGCCAGCAGGTCACGACAGGGGGGACTTAATCAGCCCCAGCATTTT

v_gene: TRBV30
d_gene: -
j_gene: TRBJ2-2
abundance: once
CDR3aa: CAWSGVLQGNTGELFF
CDR3nt: TGTGCCTGGAGTGGTGTTTTACAGGGGAACACCGGGGAGCTGTTTTTT

v_gene: TRBV27
d_gene: -
j_gene: TRBJ1-6
abundance: few
CDR3aa: CASSHYNSPLHF
CDR3nt: TGTGCCAGCAGCCACTATAATTCACCCCTCCACTTT

v_gene: TRBV2
d_gene: -
j_gene: TRBJ2-1
abundance: -
CDR3aa: CASSGEVPSYNEQFF
CDR3nt: TGTGCCAGCAGCGGGGAAGTCCCCTCCTACAATGAGCAGTTCTTC

v_gene: TRBV2
d_gene: -
j_gene: TRBJ2-1
abundance: -
CDR3aa: CASSEITQNEQFF
CDR3nt: TGTGCCAGCAGTGAAATCACGCAGAATGAGCAGTTCTTC

v_gene: TRBV12-5
d_gene: -
j_gene: TRBJ1-2
abundance: few
CDR3aa: CASGLPQRDGYTF
CDR3nt: TGTGCTAGTGGTTTGCCACAGAGGGATGGCTACACCTTC

v_gene: TRBV11-2
d_gene: -
j_gene: TRBJ1-2
abundance: -
CDR3aa: CASSFRGARGGYTF
CDR3nt: TGTGCCAGCAGCTTCCGGGGGGCTCGGGGTGGCTACACCTTC

v_gene: TRBV7-9
d_gene: -
j_gene: TRBJ2-7
abundance: -
CDR3aa: CASSPLTTGSLYEQYF
CDR3nt: TGTGCCAGCAGTCCCTTGACGACAGGTTCCCTCTACGAGCAGTACTTC

v_gene: TRBV28
d_gene: TRBD1
j_gene: TRBJ1-1
abundance: -
CDR3aa: CASWTGGTEAFF
CDR3nt: TGTGCCAGCTGGACAGGGGGGACTGAAGCTTTCTTT

v_gene: TRBV5-4
d_gene: -
j_gene: TRBJ1-5
abundance: -
CDR3aa: CASSLGGANQPQHF
CDR3nt: TGTGCCAGCAGCTTAGGGGGTGCCAATCAGCCCCAGCATTTT

v_gene: TRBV7-9
d_gene: TRBD1
j_gene: TRBJ1-1
abundance: -
CDR3aa: CASSSFTRDRSIEAFF
CDR3nt: TGTGCCAGCAGCTCTTTTACCCGGGACAGGTCCATTGAAGCTTTCTTT

v_gene: TRBV6-5
d_gene: TRBD1
j_gene: TRBJ2-7
abundance: -
CDR3aa: CASKGQDLSYEQYF
CDR3nt: TGTGCCAGCAAAGGACAGGACCTCTCCTACGAGCAGTACTTC

v_gene: TRBV5-4
d_gene: -
j_gene: TRBJ1-1
abundance: -
CDR3aa: CASSSGIAEAFF
CDR3nt: TGTGCCAGCAGCTCGGGAATCGCTGAAGCTTTCTTT

v_gene: TRBV10-2
d_gene: -
j_gene: TRBJ1-1
abundance: -
CDR3aa: CASSERVTEAFF
CDR3nt: TGCGCCAGCAGTGAGCGGGTCACTGAAGCTTTCTTT

v_gene: TRBV5-4
d_gene: TRBD1
j_gene: TRBJ2-2
abundance: -
CDR3aa: CASSASRAGGTGELFF
CDR3nt: TGTGCCAGCAGCGCCTCTCGTGCAGGGGGTACCGGGGAGCTGTTTTTT

v_gene: TRBV18
d_gene: TRBD1
j_gene: TRBJ1-5
abundance: few
CDR3aa: CASSPDRVGRSNQPQHF
CDR3nt: TGTGCCAGCTCACCGGACAGGGTGGGTAGGAGCAATCAGCCCCAGCATTTT

v_gene: TRBV4-1
d_gene: -
j_gene: TRBJ1-4
abundance: -
CDR3aa: CASSLGTTAYNEKLFF
CDR3nt: TGCGCCAGCAGCCTCGGGACAACGGCCTATAATGAAAAACTGTTTTTT

v_gene: TRBV7-8
d_gene: TRBD1
j_gene: TRBJ2-1
abundance: once
CDR3aa: CASSSGSAGGYNEQFF
CDR3nt: TGTGCCAGCAGCTCGGGGTCGGCAGGGGGTTACAATGAGCAGTTCTTC

v_gene: TRBV7-2
d_gene: -
j_gene: TRBJ2-5
abundance: -
CDR3aa: CASSLLGAGQETQYF
CDR3nt: TGTGCCAGCAGCTTGCTAGGGGCAGGGCAAGAGACCCAGTACTTC

v_gene: TRBV11-2
d_gene: -
j_gene: TRBJ1-1
abundance: -
CDR3aa: CASSLGPLVNTEAFF
CDR3nt: TGTGCCAGCAGCTTAGGGCCACTAGTGAACACTGAAGCTTTCTTT

v_gene: TRBV9
d_gene: -
j_gene: TRBJ2-3
abundance: -
CDR3aa: CASSSPVGDTQYF
CDR3nt: TGTGCCAGCAGCTCCCCGGTTGGAGATACGCAGTATTTT

v_gene: TRBV6-1
d_gene: TRBD2
j_gene: TRBJ2-3
abundance: once
CDR3aa: CASSGLAGGPDTQYF
CDR3nt: TGTGCCAGCAGTGGGCTAGCGGGGGGGCCAGATACGCAGTATTTT

v_gene: TRBV27
d_gene: -
j_gene: TRBJ2-7
abundance: -
CDR3aa: CASRPRGTYEQYF
CDR3nt: TGTGCCAGCAGGCCCCGGGGGACCTACGAGCAGTACTTC

v_gene: TRBV9
d_gene: -
j_gene: TRBJ1-2
abundance: once
CDR3aa: CASSVEGQPNYGYTF
CDR3nt: TGTGCCAGCAGCGTAGAGGGACAACCTAACTATGGCTACACCTTC

v_gene: TRBV7-2
d_gene: -
j_gene: TRBJ1-6
abundance: -
CDR3aa: CASSSESGSPLHF
CDR3nt: TGTGCCAGCAGCTCTGAAAGCGGTTCACCCCTCCACTTT

v_gene: TRBV28
d_gene: -
j_gene: TRBJ1-1
abundance: -
CDR3aa: CASSPPGEGTEAFF
CDR3nt: TGTGCCAGCAGTCCCCCGGGGGAGGGCACTGAAGCTTTCTTT

v_gene: TRBV5-6
d_gene: -
j_gene: TRBJ1-2
abundance: -
CDR3aa: CASSLGRVGYTF
CDR3nt: TGTGCCAGCAGCTTAGGCAGGGTCGGCTACACCTTC

v_gene: TRBV5-1
d_gene: TRBD1
j_gene: TRBJ1-1
abundance: -
CDR3aa: CASSDQGAGNTEAFF
CDR3nt: TGCGCCAGTTCCGATCAGGGGGCGGGAAACACTGAAGCTTTCTTT

v_gene: TRBV21-1
d_gene: -
j_gene: TRBJ1-5
abundance: -
CDR3aa: CASSKAAGRWYGEPQHF
CDR3nt: TGTGCCAGCAGCAAAGCGGCGGGGCGATGGTACGGGGAGCCCCAGCATTTT

v_gene: TRBV5-1
d_gene: -
j_gene: TRBJ2-2
abundance: -
CDR3aa: CASSYSLTGELFF
CDR3nt: TGCGCCAGCAGCTACAGTCTAACCGGGGAGCTGTTTTTT

v_gene: TRBV11-2
d_gene: -
j_gene: TRBJ1-1
abundance: -
CDR3aa: CASNKGFTEAFF
CDR3nt: TGTGCCAGCAATAAGGGGTTCACTGAAGCTTTCTTT

v_gene: TRBV20-1
d_gene: TRBD1
j_gene: TRBJ1-1
abundance: -
CDR3aa: CSARTGVPAFF
CDR3nt: TGCAGTGCTAGAACAGGGGTTCCGGCTTTCTTT